This TCR beta chain was retrieved from a study of naive and memory T cell subsets. An equimolar mix of two oligonucleotides served as the beta constant-region primer for TRBC1 and TRBC2. The ligated cDNA underwent four PCR rounds using SP2 and nested alpha and beta constant-region primers. In TCRdb, the UMI-ligation and nested PCR reads were re-called with MiXCR into one record per CDR3 protein. The sample includes tens of thousands of distinct CDR3 sequences, approximately 9.2% of them seen just once. This clonotype occurred many times. Its matching antigen is unknown. Alpha and beta libraries were amplified separately from the second PCR onward. General study points: A clonotype means one alpha or beta sequence, not an alpha/beta pair. RNA-based TCR counts may shift with T cell activation and differentiation. Over 90% of naive TCR sequences appeared only once, unlike memory subsets.

This CDR3 has 13 residues. The germline V and J ends were trimmed by 1 base and 4 bases, with 7 bases remaining between them. CDR1 and CDR2 from the germline V gene are MGHRA and YSYEKL. The sample comprised naive CD8+ T cells from blood. V gene TRBV4-1 combines with J gene TRBJ1-2; D is ambiguous. This TCR derives from a human donor in good health. The DNA of the CDR3 is TGCGCCAGCAGCCAAGCGGGGAGCTATGGCTACACCTTC. Translation: CASSQAGSYGYTF.